The rows below give T cell receptor beta chains drawn from one sample of a study of beta chain features in type 1 diabetes. This table comes from immunoSEQ multiplex PCR, and its TCRdb copy is limited to in-frame clones, with some not included. The sample has over 200,000 clones, about a tenth seen once; the top ten hold about 0.018%. The sample was naive CD4+ T cells from blood. These receptor sequences come from a young man with type 1 diabetes. The conserved cysteine and the conserved F or W are not part of the CDR3 here.

j_call: TRBJ1-1; v_call: TRBV18; cdr3_aa: ASSPPAGQNTEAF
j_call: TRBJ2-1; v_call: TRBV18; cdr3_aa: ASSPTGYNEQF
j_call: TRBJ2-7; v_call: TRBV5-1; cdr3_aa: ASRFPGQGEQY
j_call: TRBJ2-1; v_call: TRBV7-9; cdr3_aa: ASSQQTAGSYNEQF
j_call: TRBJ1-2; v_call: TRBV6-1; cdr3_aa: ASSEEGRNGYT
j_call: TRBJ2-1; v_call: TRBV9; cdr3_aa: ASSPQGRLDNEQF
j_call: TRBJ2-1; v_call: TRBV5-8; cdr3_aa: ASSLDGHQNEQF
j_call: TRBJ2-1; v_call: TRBV5-1; cdr3_aa: ASSFSGGSYNEQF
j_call: TRBJ2-2; v_call: TRBV19; cdr3_aa: ASSPEGQPYTGELF
j_call: TRBJ2-5; v_call: TRBV6-1; cdr3_aa: ASSLQGVNQETQY
j_call: TRBJ2-7; v_call: TRBV5-4; cdr3_aa: ASSSRDRGIGEQY
j_call: TRBJ1-1; v_call: TRBV6-5; cdr3_aa: ASRRDRGSAEAF
j_call: TRBJ2-5; v_call: TRBV11-3; cdr3_aa: ASSRLIAAGWETQY
j_call: TRBJ1-6; v_call: TRBV27; cdr3_aa: ASSSSRQGLNSPLH
j_call: TRBJ1-1; v_call: TRBV5-4; cdr3_aa: ASSQETGVNTEAF
j_call: TRBJ2-1; v_call: TRBV29-1; cdr3_aa: SVDKVSGMSYNEQF
j_call: TRBJ2-2; v_call: TRBV5-1; cdr3_aa: ASSLGPSSGELF
j_call: TRBJ1-1; v_call: TRBV29-1; cdr3_aa: SVARQQNTEAF
j_call: TRBJ1-6; v_call: TRBV28; cdr3_aa: ASSSAGGSSSPLH
j_call: TRBJ2-5; v_call: TRBV4-2; cdr3_aa: ASTSGRGVETQY
j_call: TRBJ1-4; v_call: TRBV6-5; cdr3_aa: ASSTVDGGQLF
j_call: TRBJ2-7; v_call: TRBV6-5; cdr3_aa: ASSYGAGVSSYEQY
j_call: TRBJ2-3; v_call: TRBV7-2; cdr3_aa: ASSFSQSYTQY
j_call: TRBJ1-5; v_call: TRBV4-1; cdr3_aa: ASSQVAVSNQPQH
j_call: TRBJ1-1; v_call: TRBV7-9; cdr3_aa: ASSTGTFSEAF
j_call: TRBJ2-2; v_call: TRBV4-3; cdr3_aa: ASSHNLGLAGTGELF
j_call: TRBJ1-4; v_call: TRBV29-1; cdr3_aa: SVVRTGGEKLF
j_call: TRBJ2-7; v_call: TRBV2; cdr3_aa: ASSDTYEQY
j_call: TRBJ2-1; v_call: TRBV12-5; cdr3_aa: ASGTGPYNEQF
j_call: TRBJ2-2; v_call: TRBV11-1; cdr3_aa: ASSLGDRGGTGELF
j_call: TRBJ2-2; v_call: TRBV4-2; cdr3_aa: ASSQDPAGGQGELF
j_call: TRBJ2-5; v_call: TRBV28; cdr3_aa: ATLGTSGPSSWGPAQY
j_call: TRBJ2-5; v_call: TRBV25-1; cdr3_aa: ASSEAGQETQY